Listed here are 21 T cell receptor beta chains from one sample, sequenced in a study of blood T cell repertoires in COVID-19. The assay was immunoSEQ multiplex PCR, and TCRdb's table has in-frame clones only and misses some. The repertoire holds 100,000 to 140,000 clones, with 84% as singletons. The sequencing input was peripheral blood. The receptors originated from a human donor in a cohort sampled during active COVID-19.

This chain joins TRBV6-1 and TRBJ2-7, with 7 bases identical to TRBD1. V lost 2 bases, J lost 3 bases, and 4 bases stayed unmatched. This CDR3 is 14 amino acids long. Germline lookup yields CDR1 MNHNS and CDR2 SASEGT. This CDR3 reads CASSERDRLYEQYV. DNA for the CDR3: TGTGCCAGCAGTGAAAGGGACAGACTCTACGAGCAGTACGTC.

This clone was seen a few times. The rearrangement joins TRBV12-3 or TRBV12-4 to TRBJ2-7; 9 positions match TRBD1. J lost 5 bases, V lost 3 bases, and 2 bases had no gene match. The CDR3 sequence is 13 residues long. In nucleotides, the CDR3 is TGTGCCAGCAGTTTTGGACAGGGGAACGAGCAGTACTTC. This sequence encodes CASSFGQGNEQYF.

The CDR3 nucleotides are TGTGCCATCAGTGAGTCATTAGCGGGAGTGTCAGATACGCAGTATTTT. Its translation: CAISESLAGVSDTQYF. The chain links TRBV10-3 to TRBJ2-3; TRBD2 agrees at 9 bases. Losses at the gene ends were 0 bases for V and 4 bases for J; bases not matched to a gene: 5. Germline V gene data show CDR1 as ENHRY and CDR2 as SYGVKD. The CDR3 is made up of 16 amino acids.

This chain joins TRBV25-1 and TRBJ1-2, with D unclear. The CDR3 loop spans 15 amino acids. V was shortened by 5 bases and J by 0 bases, with 13 bases between the two germline ends. Germline CDR1 and CDR2: MGHDK and SYGVNS. The CDR3 loop is CASSPTEPTNYGYTF. CDR3 sequence (DNA): TGTGCCAGCAGTCCCACAGAACCCACTAACTATGGCTACACCTTC.

The V and J genes are TRBV6-2 or TRBV6-3 and TRBJ1-5; tentative D call: TRBD1 (5 bases). V gave up 3 bases and J gave up 4 bases, with 22 bases separating them. The V gene's germline CDR1 is MNHEY and CDR2 SVGEGT. The CDR3 totals 18 residues. The CDR3 coding sequence is TGTGCCAGCAGTTATGATTCGTGGGGGGTGGAGGGGAATCAGCCCCAGCATTTT. Residues: CASSYDSWGVEGNQPQHF.

This clone has just one count. The CDR3 loop reads CASSQRQSISGNTIYF. DNA for the CDR3: TGCGCCAGCAGCCAAAGACAATCAATCTCTGGAAACACCATATATTTT. This chain uses TRBV4-3 with TRBJ1-3; no clear D gene. With 2 bases removed from V and 0 bases from J, the gap between germline ends came to 11 bases. Germline loops: CDR1 LGHNA, CDR2 YSLEER. CDR3 length equals 16 residues.

The V call is TRBV14, the J call TRBJ2-1, with 8 bases that match TRBD1. This CDR3 has 14 residues. Germline V gene sequence: CDR1 SGHDN, CDR2 FVKESK. V gave up 4 bases and J gave up 7 bases; unmatched junction bases: 6. The chain's CDR3 is CASSPWTGFNEQFF. In DNA, the CDR3 is TGTGCCAGCAGCCCGTGGACAGGGTTTAATGAGCAGTTCTTC.

The chain is built from TRBV9 and TRBJ2-1; the match to TRBD2 covers 9 bases. Germline V gene sequence: CDR1 SGDLS, CDR2 YYNGEE. With 3 bases clipped from V and 7 bases from J, the junction kept 11 bases outside the gene matches. The CDR3 contains 16 residues. CDR3 region: CASSAFSGSLGNEQFF. The CDR3 bases are TGTGCCAGCAGCGCCTTTAGCGGGAGTCTGGGAAATGAGCAGTTCTTC. The whole variable domain, remainder taken from reference TRBV9 and TRBJ2-1, is DSGVTQTPKHLITATGQRVTLRCSPRSGDLSVYWYQQSLDQGLQFLIQYYNGEERAKGNILERFSAQQFPDLHSELNLSSLELGDSALYFCASSAFSGSLGNEQFFGPGTRLTVL.

The chain joins TRBV4-3 to TRBJ2-1, with TRBD2 matching over 7 bases. The CDR3 has 18 amino acids. Trimming at V came to 1 base and at J to 10 bases, leaving 19 bases not matched to a gene. Germline assignment: CDR1 LGHNA and CDR2 YSLEER. The CDR3 region is CASSQGGNIGRTGGEQFF. The CDR3 DNA reads as TGCGCCAGCAGCCAAGGGGGAAATATTGGGCGGACCGGGGGGGAGCAGTTCTTC.

The chain has TRBV7-2 and TRBJ1-1, with D unclear. This CDR3 comprises 14 residues. V was pared by 3 bases and J by 6 bases, with 14 bases between. Germline lookup yields CDR1 SGHTA and CDR2 FQGNSA. In DNA form, the CDR3 reads TGTGCCAGCAGCTTGGGAGCGGTCGTGGCTGAAGCTTTCTTT. This translates into CASSLGAVVAEAFF.

The gene calls are TRBV7-2 and TRBJ1-1, with D possibly matching TRBD1 (5 bases). Germline V gene lookup returns CDR1 SGHTA and CDR2 FQGNSA. V shed 4 bases and J shed 8 bases, with 11 bases lying between them. This CDR3 has 12 residues. CDR3 in amino acids: CASSSQGIEAFF. The CDR3 region has the DNA TGTGCCAGCAGCTCCCAGGGTATCGAAGCTTTCTTT.

The J gene is TRBJ2-1, the V gene TRBV7-6, with D maybe TRBD2 (6 bases). Trimming removed 5 bases at V and 9 bases at J, with 14 bases between. Germline lookup yields CDR1 SGHVS and CDR2 FNYEAQ. The CDR3 runs to 13 residues. The CDR3: CASSPGLSSEQFF. CDR3 coding DNA: TGTGCCAGCAGCCCCGGACTATCCAGTGAGCAGTTCTTC.

Only one count was recorded for this clone. V usage is TRBV20-1 and J usage is TRBJ1-2; TRBD1 matches at 12 bases. The CDR3 spans 13 residues. Germline V CDR1 and CDR2: DFQATT, SNEGSKA (reference sequence). The V gene end was trimmed by 3 bases and the J gene end by 8 bases; junction bases not matched to a gene: 4. CDR3 DNA: TGCAGTGCTAGTGGGACAGGGGGCCTGGGCTACACCTTC. Translating it yields CSASGTGGLGYTF.

The V gene is TRBV18, the J gene TRBJ1-4; D may be TRBD1 (6 bases). The CDR3 has 17 amino acids. Deletions cut 3 bases from V and 3 bases from J, with 17 bases between. Germline V gene lookup returns CDR1 KGHSH and CDR2 LQKENI. In DNA form, the CDR3 reads TGTGCCAGCTCACCCGTTGGGGCGGGGGCGTCTAATGAAAAACTGTTTTTT. Its protein product is CASSPVGAGASNEKLFF.

This chain uses TRBV27 with TRBJ1-6, with a weak D call TRBD1 (6 bases). V dropped 0 bases and J dropped 1 base, with 10 bases sitting between them. This CDR3 spans 17 amino acids. Germline CDR1 is MNHEY and CDR2 is SMNVEV (reference sequence). The CDR3 DNA sequence: TGTGCCAGCAGTTTATCCGCAGGGGAGTCCTATAATTCACCCCTCCACTTT. It encodes CASSLSAGESYNSPLHF.

The rearrangement links TRBV6-6 to TRBJ2-1, with TRBD2 identical over 7 bases. In germline, CDR1 is MNHNY, CDR2 SVGAGI (reference sequence). V lost 6 bases and J lost 3; bases outside the gene matches: 11. This CDR3 comprises 16 residues. For the CDR3, the DNA is TGTGCCAGCAGACAACTGAGCGGGATCCTCTACAATGAGCAGTTCTTC. This encodes CASRQLSGILYNEQFF.

The count of this clone is one. The V gene is TRBV6-5, the J gene TRBJ1-1; D gene ambiguous. The V end was cut by 4 bases, the J end by 8 bases, with 11 bases between. This CDR3 has 12 amino acids. Germline-derived CDR1 and CDR2 are MNHEY and SVGAGI. The CDR3 nucleotides are TGTGCCAGCAGTTCGATAGTCTCCGAAGCTTTCTTT. Residues: CASSSIVSEAFF.

The V call is TRBV7-9, the J call TRBJ2-3; TRBD2 aligns across 8 bases. The junction had 14 bases not matched to a gene; V was cut back by 5 bases and J by 7 bases. CDR3 length: 16 residues. Germline-derived CDR1 and CDR2 are SEHNR and FQNEAQ (reference sequence). The CDR3 DNA follows: TGTGCCAGCAGCCAGGGTGTGAGCGGGAGAACCCATACGCAGTATTTT. Protein sequence: CASSQGVSGRTHTQYF.

The V and J genes are TRBV7-2 and TRBJ2-7, with a weak D call TRBD1 (6 bases). Trimming took off 1 base at V and 1 base at J, with 8 bases between the two ends. The CDR3 consists of 14 residues. CDR1 and CDR2 from the germline V gene are SGHTA and FQGNSA. The CDR3 here is CASSLDRESYEQYF. DNA of the CDR3: TGTGCCAGCAGCTTAGACAGGGAGTCCTACGAGCAGTACTTC.

The gene calls are TRBV5-8 and TRBJ2-1; D unresolved. Germline V gives CDR1 SGHTS, CDR2 YDEGEE. There are 15 residues in the CDR3. With 4 bases removed from V and 1 base from J, the gap between germline ends came to 12 bases. This CDR3 is CASSRWALSYNEQFF. The CDR3, as DNA: TGTGCCAGCAGCAGGTGGGCGCTGTCCTACAATGAGCAGTTCTTC.

The chain is built from TRBV7-9 and TRBJ1-5; tentative D call: TRBD1 (5 bases). Germline CDR1 SEHNR, CDR2 FQNEAQ (reference sequence). Trimming took off 5 bases at V and 5 bases at J, with 13 bases between the two ends. CDR3 length: 14 residues. DNA for the CDR3: TGTGCCAGCAGCGGAGGGGTTGGGGATCAGCCCCAGCATTTT. Amino acids: CASSGGVGDQPQHF.